This is a list of T cell receptor beta chains from one sample in a study of blood T cell repertoires in COVID-19. TCRdb's table, derived via immunoSEQ multiplex PCR, lists solely in-frame clones and lacks some. The data hold tens of thousands of clones, with roughly 90% observed a single time. What was sequenced was peripheral blood. The receptor source for this set is a human donor in a cohort sampled during active COVID-19. CDR3s include the opening cysteine and the closing phenylalanine or tryptophan. A D gene is named only where the DNA matches it firmly. Not all rows give a size; the values are once, few, many and, for expanded clones, a class.

d_call	clone_size	v_call	j_call	cdr3_nt	cdr3_aa
TRBD2	NA	TRBV28	TRBJ2-7	TGTGCCAGCACCCCGGGGGGGAGTCCCTCCTCCGAGCAGTACTTC	CASTPGGSPSSEQYF
NA	NA	TRBV10-3	TRBJ2-3	TGTGCCATCACACGTAGTCAGGGGCAAGGCACAGATACGCAGTATTTT	CAITRSQGQGTDTQYF
NA	NA	TRBV4-1	TRBJ2-2	TGCGCCAGCAGCCAAGAGAATTCGGCAGGGGACACCGGGGAGCTGTTTTTT	CASSQENSAGDTGELFF
TRBD1	NA	TRBV6-5	TRBJ1-2	TGTGCCAGCAGTTACTCTGGGCAGGGGGACTATGGCTACACCTTC	CASSYSGQGDYGYTF
TRBD1	NA	TRBV3-1/TRBV3-2	TRBJ1-2	TGTGCCAGCAGCCCCGGACAGGGGGGCTATGGCTACACCTTC	CASSPGQGGYGYTF
TRBD1	NA	TRBV27	TRBJ1-2	TGTGCCAGCAGACAGACAGGGGGTGGCTACACCTTC	CASRQTGGGYTF
TRBD2	NA	TRBV7-8	TRBJ2-5	TGTGCCAGCAGCCCTAAGGTTAGCGGGGCCTTCCAAGAGACCCAGTACTTC	CASSPKVSGAFQETQYF
TRBD2	NA	TRBV15	TRBJ2-3	TGTGCCACCAGCACTGGACTAGCGGGGGGGCGGCCGACAGATACGCAGTATTTT	CATSTGLAGGRPTDTQYF
NA	NA	TRBV5-6	TRBJ1-3	TGTGCCAGCACCCCAACGCAGGCCAGCTCTGGAAACACCATATATTTT	CASTPTQASSGNTIYF
TRBD2	NA	TRBV7-2	TRBJ2-5	TGTGCCAGCAGCCGGGGGGGCCTCCAAGAGACCCAGTACTTC	CASSRGGLQETQYF
TRBD1	NA	TRBV7-2	TRBJ2-7	TGTGCCAGCAGCTCCGGCGGGGACAGGCCTCCTCACGAGCAGTACTTC	CASSSGGDRPPHEQYF
NA	NA	TRBV7-9	TRBJ2-7	TGTGCCAGCAGTAGGGGAGGCTCCTACGAGCAGTACTTC	CASSRGGSYEQYF
NA	NA	TRBV3-1/TRBV3-2	TRBJ1-2	TGTGCCAGCAGCCAAGTAACGGAGGGCTATGGCTACACCTTC	CASSQVTEGYGYTF
NA	once	TRBV4-2	TRBJ1-4	TGTGCCAGCAGCCAAGAACAGGTTGCAACTAATGAAAAACTGTTTTTT	CASSQEQVATNEKLFF
NA	NA	TRBV7-2	TRBJ2-2	TGTGCCAGCAGCTTACTGGGAGGCCGGGTCGGGGAGCTGTTTTTT	CASSLLGGRVGELFF
NA	few	TRBV27	TRBJ1-6	TGTGCCAGCAAGAGTCTGCATAGCTCCTATAATTCACCCCTCCACTTT	CASKSLHSSYNSPLHF
TRBD1	NA	TRBV14	TRBJ1-5	TGTGCCAGCAGCCAATCGGGACAGCGAAGCAATCAGCCCCAGCATTTT	CASSQSGQRSNQPQHF
TRBD2	NA	TRBV7-6	TRBJ2-3	TGTGCCAGCAGCTTAGGGCGCGGGGGGGCCGACGGCACAGATACGCAGTATTTT	CASSLGRGGADGTDTQYF
TRBD2	NA	TRBV9	TRBJ2-1	TGTGCCAGCCACCTGAGGGGACTAGCGGGGCGTAGCTCCTACAATGAGCAGTTCTTC	CASHLRGLAGRSSYNEQFF
NA	NA	TRBV5-6	TRBJ2-7	TGTGCCAGCAGCTATACTCCAGGGGGGTCCTACGAGCAGTACTTC	CASSYTPGGSYEQYF
NA	NA	TRBV19	TRBJ2-2	TGTGCCAGTAGTCTGAGCACTAGAGCCGGGGAGCTGTTTTTT	CASSLSTRAGELFF
TRBD1	NA	TRBV6-5	TRBJ1-2	TGTGCCAGCAGTTACTCCAGACAGGGGGCTCTTTATGGCTACACCTTC	CASSYSRQGALYGYTF
TRBD1	NA	TRBV5-1	TRBJ2-7	TGCGCCAGCAGCCCCGGACAGGGTGGCGAGCAGTACTTC	CASSPGQGGEQYF
TRBD1	NA	TRBV3-1/TRBV3-2	TRBJ1-3	TGTGCCAGCAGCCGCTCGGGACAGGGGGTCGGCTCTGGAAACACCATATATTTT	CASSRSGQGVGSGNTIYF
NA	NA	TRBV3-1/TRBV3-2	TRBJ2-3	TGTGCCAGCAGCCAAACTGCAGATACGCAGTATTTT	CASSQTADTQYF
NA	NA	TRBV5-8	TRBJ1-3	TGTGCCTCCCCTTTGAAGACCGGGGTGGTGAACACCATATATTTT	CASPLKTGVVNTIYF
TRBD1	once	TRBV5-4	TRBJ2-2	TGTGCCAGCAGCCCAGGACAGGGGTCGGTTAGCGGGGAGCTGTTTTTT	CASSPGQGSVSGELFF
NA	NA	TRBV7-2	TRBJ1-2	TGTGCCAGCAGCAGCGCCGGGGTCCGGGAAAGGACCTTC	CASSSAGVRERTF
NA	NA	TRBV3-1/TRBV3-2	TRBJ2-5	TGTGCCAGCAGCCAAGGTCTGGAGAATGCAGAGACCCAGTACTTC	CASSQGLENAETQYF
NA	NA	TRBV6-5	TRBJ2-7	TGTGCCAGTACGGGGGTTTCCTACGAGCAGTACTTC	CASTGVSYEQYF
NA	NA	TRBV28	TRBJ2-3	TGTGCCAGCAGTCCCCACCGGCATGGTTCAGGGACGCAGTATTTT	CASSPHRHGSGTQYF
TRBD1	NA	TRBV6-5	TRBJ2-7	TGTGCCAGCAGTTACGGGACAGGTGTTGGTAGGGAGCAGTACTTC	CASSYGTGVGREQYF
NA	once	TRBV4-1	TRBJ2-2	TGCGCCAGCAGCCAAGATTCCCTCTCTGAGCGGCGGGGCACCGGGGAGCTGTTTTTT	CASSQDSLSERRGTGELFF
TRBD1	NA	TRBV2	TRBJ2-5	TGTGCCAGCAGTGGCCCCGGGACAGGGGGAGGGAGAAGCCAGTACTTC	CASSGPGTGGGRSQYF
TRBD1	NA	TRBV6-6	TRBJ1-6	TGTGCCAGCAGTGGGAGGGACAGGGATTTTACTTCACCCCTCCACTTT	CASSGRDRDFTSPLHF
NA	NA	TRBV7-2	TRBJ2-2	TGTGCCAGCAGCTTAGCCGTGACGGGCACCGGGGAGCTGTTTTTT	CASSLAVTGTGELFF
NA	once	TRBV9	TRBJ2-7	TGTGCCAGCAGCGTTGGGACAAACACCTACGAGCAGTACTTC	CASSVGTNTYEQYF
NA	NA	TRBV4-2	TRBJ2-3	TGTGCCAGCAGCCAAGGGCCAGATACGCAGTATTTT	CASSQGPDTQYF
NA	NA	TRBV5-8	TRBJ1-5	TGTGCCAGCAGCTTCGACAGAAGCAATCAGCCCCAGCATTTT	CASSFDRSNQPQHF
NA	NA	TRBV27	TRBJ2-5	TGTGCCACCTCAAGGTACAGCCAAGAGACCCAGTACTTC	CATSRYSQETQYF
NA	NA	TRBV7-9	TRBJ2-2	TGTGCCAGCAGCCTAGCCGGACGGTCAGGGTATACCGGGGAGCTGTTTTTT	CASSLAGRSGYTGELFF
NA	NA	TRBV7-9	TRBJ2-7	TGTGCCAGCAGCTTGAGACGGGGGTCTCTGAACGAGCAGTACTTC	CASSLRRGSLNEQYF
TRBD1	NA	TRBV12-5	TRBJ2-6	TGTGCTAGTGGTTTGAGGACAGGGCGAAGCTCTGGGGCCAACGTCCTGACTTTC	CASGLRTGRSSGANVLTF
NA	NA	TRBV18	TRBJ2-3	TGTGCCAGCTCACCACCCGGGGTTCGAAGCACAGATACGCAGTATTTT	CASSPPGVRSTDTQYF
TRBD2	NA	TRBV13	TRBJ2-3	TGTGCCAGCAGCCTTGCCGGGGGGGGGACAGATACGCAGTATTTT	CASSLAGGGTDTQYF
NA	NA	TRBV3-1/TRBV3-2	TRBJ2-7	TGTGCCAGCAGCCCACCCGACAGAACCTACGAGCAGTACTTC	CASSPPDRTYEQYF
TRBD1	once	TRBV28	TRBJ1-4	TGTGCCAGCAGTCCAATCGGACAGGCAACTAATGAAAAACTGTTTTTT	CASSPIGQATNEKLFF
TRBD1	NA	TRBV27	TRBJ1-2	TGTGCCAGCAGTTTGGGGCCGACAGGGCGGTATGGCTACACCTTC	CASSLGPTGRYGYTF
NA	NA	TRBV14	TRBJ1-2	TGTGCCAGCAGCCAAGATGCCAGGAACTATGGCTACACCTTC	CASSQDARNYGYTF
TRBD2	once	TRBV7-3	TRBJ2-3	TGTGCCAGCAGCACTAGCGGCCTTACTAGCGATACGCAGTATTTT	CASSTSGLTSDTQYF
TRBD2	NA	TRBV11-2	TRBJ2-3	TGTGCCAGCAGCTTAGTGGCGGGGGGCCGGGGTACGCAGTATTTT	CASSLVAGGRGTQYF
NA	NA	TRBV5-1	TRBJ2-7	TGCGCCAGCAGCTTCCGGGGGGCCAACTACGAGCAGTACTTC	CASSFRGANYEQYF
TRBD2	NA	TRBV9	TRBJ2-5	TGTGCCAGCAGCGTATCGGGGGGGGGCCCCGAGACCCAGTACTTC	CASSVSGGGPETQYF
TRBD2	NA	TRBV2	TRBJ2-7	TGTGCCAGCAGTTTAAGCGGGGGGGCCTACGAGCAGTACTTC	CASSLSGGAYEQYF
NA	NA	TRBV19	TRBJ1-1	TGTGCCAGTAGGGACAGAAGTGCTCTGAACACTGAAGCTTTCTTT	CASRDRSALNTEAFF